Listed below are T cell receptor beta chains from one sample, sequenced in a study of shared clonotypes between healthy human individuals. TCRdb keeps only in-frame clones here, not all; method: immunoSEQ multiplex PCR. Of more than 400,000 clones detected, almost 97% appear once; the ten largest clones hold 0.06%. Sequencing was performed on naive CD4+ T cells sorted from blood. These receptor sequences come from a woman younger than 45 in good health. Each CDR3 is given with its conserved first and last residue. The order of the fields is CDR3 protein, CDR3 DNA, J gene, CDR3 length, D gene, clone size, V gene. A D gene is named only where the DNA matches it firmly. The size field is filled for only some rows; it gives once, few, many or a size class.

CASSLSGVYEQYF | TGTGCCAGCAGCTTATCCGGGGTCTACGAGCAGTACTTC | TRBJ2-7 | 13 | NA | NA | TRBV7-2
CASRDYRNTEAFF | TGTGCCAGCAGAGATTATAGGAACACTGAAGCTTTCTTT | TRBJ1-1 | 13 | NA | NA | TRBV27
CASSLPDRVTVYGYTF | TGTGCCAGCAGCCTACCCGACAGGGTCACAGTCTATGGCTACACCTTC | TRBJ1-2 | 16 | TRBD1 | NA | TRBV7-2
CASRGSRTEAFF | TGTGCCAGCAGGGGGTCCCGGACTGAAGCTTTCTTT | TRBJ1-1 | 12 | NA | NA | TRBV21-1
CASSYMGQETQYF | TGTGCCAGCAGTTACATGGGTCAAGAGACCCAGTACTTC | TRBJ2-5 | 13 | NA | NA | TRBV6-5
CASSQDTSRENTEAFF | TGCGCCAGCAGCCAAGATACGTCCAGGGAGAACACTGAAGCTTTCTTT | TRBJ1-1 | 16 | NA | NA | TRBV4-1
CASSQLERTTDTQYF | TGTGCCAGCTCACAGTTAGAGCGAACCACAGATACGCAGTATTTT | TRBJ2-3 | 15 | NA | NA | TRBV18
CASSLPFEAGGVDTQYF | TGCGCCAGCAGCCTTCCCTTCGAGGCGGGAGGTGTAGATACGCAGTATTTT | TRBJ2-3 | 17 | TRBD2 | NA | TRBV5-1
CASSSYNEQFF | TGTGCCAGCAGCTCCTACAATGAGCAGTTCTTC | TRBJ2-1 | 11 | NA | NA | TRBV5-6
CAISGLAGGTTYEQYF | TGTGCCATCAGTGGACTAGCGGGAGGGACAACCTACGAGCAGTACTTC | TRBJ2-7 | 16 | TRBD2 | NA | TRBV10-3
CATSRGLVGGGLADTQYF | TGTGCCACCAGCAGAGGCCTAGTGGGGGGTGGTCTGGCAGATACGCAGTATTTT | TRBJ2-3 | 18 | NA | NA | TRBV15
CASSSGPNYNEQFF | TGTGCCAGCAGCTCCGGACCGAACTACAATGAGCAGTTCTTC | TRBJ2-1 | 14 | NA | NA | TRBV7-9
CASSHGLAGIPAGTDTQYF | TGTGCCAGTAGTCACGGACTAGCGGGAATCCCGGCCGGCACAGATACGCAGTATTTT | TRBJ2-3 | 19 | TRBD2 | NA | TRBV19
CASSQSRGGRAETQYF | TGTGCCAGCAGTCAATCTCGGGGCGGGAGGGCGGAGACCCAGTACTTC | TRBJ2-5 | 16 | TRBD2 | NA | TRBV28
CASSSYEMGLLAENNEQFF | TGTGCCAGCAGTTCTTACGAAATGGGGCTACTAGCGGAAAACAATGAGCAGTTCTTC | TRBJ2-1 | 19 | TRBD2 | NA | TRBV28
CASSRRTSGSSYEQYF | TGTGCCAGCAGCCGCCGGACTAGCGGGAGCTCCTACGAGCAGTACTTC | TRBJ2-7 | 16 | TRBD2 | NA | TRBV7-2
CASSPPPQGRKYF | TGTGCCAGCAGTCCCCCACCGCAGGGTCGAAAGTACTTC | TRBJ2-7 | 13 | NA | NA | TRBV28
CASSLSRNEQFF | TGTGCCAGCAGCCTATCTAGGAATGAGCAGTTCTTC | TRBJ2-1 | 12 | NA | NA | TRBV7-2
CASSQFKQGGSQPQHF | TGCGCCAGCAGCCAATTTAAACAGGGCGGGAGTCAGCCCCAGCATTTT | TRBJ1-5 | 16 | NA | NA | TRBV4-1
CASSWTGGSGANVLTF | TGTGCCAGCAGTTGGACAGGGGGCTCTGGGGCCAACGTCCTGACTTTC | TRBJ2-6 | 16 | TRBD1 | NA | TRBV28
CASRTDRAPYEQYF | TGTGCCAGCAGGACCGACAGGGCCCCCTACGAGCAGTACTTC | TRBJ2-7 | 14 | TRBD1 | NA | TRBV2
CASSEQLAGVVGELFF | TGCGCCAGCAGTGAGCAGCTAGCGGGAGTGGTCGGGGAGCTGTTTTTT | TRBJ2-2 | 16 | TRBD2 | NA | TRBV10-2
CSAPDYEQYF | TGCAGTGCTCCAGACTACGAGCAGTACTTC | TRBJ2-7 | 10 | NA | NA | TRBV20-1
CASSYEGGREYTQYF | TGTGCCAGCAGTTATGAGGGAGGGCGGGAGTATACGCAGTATTTT | TRBJ2-3 | 15 | TRBD2 | NA | TRBV6-5
CASSQEVSYEQYF | TGCGCCAGCAGCCAAGAAGTGTCCTACGAGCAGTACTTC | TRBJ2-7 | 13 | NA | NA | TRBV4-3
CASSEGQGPYSNQPQHF | TGTGCCAGCAGTGAAGGACAGGGGCCTTATAGCAATCAGCCCCAGCATTTT | TRBJ1-5 | 17 | TRBD1 | NA | TRBV25-1
CASSLARDRVLYEQYF | TGCGCCAGCAGCTTGGCCCGGGACAGGGTTTTATACGAGCAGTACTTC | TRBJ2-7 | 16 | TRBD1 | once | TRBV5-1
CASSVSGLSYEQYF | TGTGCCAGCAGCGTTTCGGGTCTGTCCTACGAGCAGTACTTC | TRBJ2-7 | 14 | NA | NA | TRBV9
CASSLSGRWGSYEQYF | TGTGCCAGCAGCTTATCGGGCCGGTGGGGGTCCTACGAGCAGTACTTC | TRBJ2-7 | 16 | NA | NA | TRBV11-2
CASSPAGPGQGGTEAFF | TGTGCCAGCAGTCCCGCTGGCCCGGGACAGGGAGGAACTGAAGCTTTCTTT | TRBJ1-1 | 17 | TRBD1 | NA | TRBV28
CASRTTPTANTEAFF | TGCGCCAGCAGAACGACACCGACGGCGAACACTGAAGCTTTCTTT | TRBJ1-1 | 15 | NA | NA | TRBV5-1
CASSLLTDTQYF | TGTGCCAGCAGCCTACTCACAGATACGCAGTATTTT | TRBJ2-3 | 12 | NA | NA | TRBV7-9
CASSVGQGAEAFF | TGTGCCAGCAGCGTAGGACAGGGTGCTGAAGCTTTCTTT | TRBJ1-1 | 13 | TRBD1 | NA | TRBV9
CASSSYGGAGSTEAFF | TGTGCCAGCAGCTCTTATGGAGGGGCGGGGAGCACTGAAGCTTTCTTT | TRBJ1-1 | 16 | NA | NA | TRBV5-6
CASSQGGGQAYEQYF | TGTGCCAGCAGCCAAGGGGGAGGCCAAGCTTACGAGCAGTACTTC | TRBJ2-7 | 15 | NA | NA | TRBV4-2
CASSLARTGGRSYEQYF | TGCGCCAGCAGCTTGGCCCGGACAGGGGGCCGGTCCTACGAGCAGTACTTC | TRBJ2-7 | 17 | TRBD1 | NA | TRBV5-1